These 32 T cell receptor beta chains were sequenced from one sample in a study of T cell responses to AZD1222 COVID-19 vaccine. Produced via immunoSEQ multiplex PCR; TCRdb's table is partial and in-frame only. The sample yields 95,000 to 150,000 clones, about 85% seen once. The sample consisted of peripheral blood, taken on day 0 of AZD1222 vaccination. These receptors originate from an adult in good health.

V usage is TRBV6-9 and J usage is TRBJ2-7, with a tentative D call TRBD1 (6 bases). V dropped 3 bases and J dropped 5 bases, with 11 bases sitting between them. Per germline, CDR1 MNHGY and CDR2 SVAAGI. This CDR3 is built from 13 residues. CDR3: CASSYRGENEQYF. The CDR3, as DNA: TGTGCCAGCAGTTACAGGGGTGAAAACGAGCAGTACTTC.

The chain uses TRBV24-1 and TRBJ2-1; 7 bases match TRBD2. The germline V gene encodes CDR1 KGHDR and CDR2 SFDVKD. This CDR3 is 14 amino acids long. V lost 9 bases, J lost 0 bases, and 4 bases stayed unmatched. The CDR3 DNA sequence: TGTGCCACCGGGAGGGCGGGCTCCTACAATGAGCAGTTCTTC. Protein: CATGRAGSYNEQFF.

The genes are TRBV27 and TRBJ1-1, with D possibly matching TRBD1 (6 bases). Germline CDR1 reads MNHEY; CDR2 reads SMNVEV (reference sequence). This CDR3 comprises 14 residues. Trimming cost V 3 bases and J 2 bases, with 10 bases left between them. The CDR3 sequence is CASSLARGNTEAFF. For the CDR3, the DNA is TGTGCCAGCAGTTTGGCCAGGGGAAACACTGAAGCTTTCTTT.

The V gene is TRBV28, the J gene TRBJ1-2, with D possibly matching TRBD1 (6 bases). This CDR3 spans 14 amino acids. V lost 5 bases, J lost 6 bases, and 16 bases lay in between. CDR1 and CDR2 from the germline V gene are MDHEN and SYDVKM. CDR3 loop: CASSEPHREHGYTF. The CDR3 DNA reads as TGTGCCAGCAGTGAACCGCACAGGGAACATGGCTACACCTTC.

V and J are TRBV15 and TRBJ2-7; no clear D. Trimming left V 0 bases short and J 3 bases short, with 3 bases between. The CDR3 contains 12 residues. Looked up from germline, CDR1 is LNHNV and CDR2 is YYDKDF (reference sequence). The CDR3 DNA reads as TGTGCCACCAGCAGAGACGACTACGAGCAGTACTTC. It codes for CATSRDDYEQYF.

This clone was recorded once. The CDR3 DNA follows: TGTGCCAGCAGTGTCTCAGGCTATGAGCAGTTCTTC. The encoded protein is CASSVSGYEQFF. The V call is TRBV2, the J call TRBJ2-1; unclear D gene. CDR3 size: 12 residues. Germline V gives CDR1 SNHLY, CDR2 FYNNEI. Trimming pared 4 bases from V and 8 bases from J, leaving 9 bases between.

This chain uses TRBV28 with TRBJ2-1; possibly TRBD1 or TRBD2 for D (5 bases each). V was shortened by 2 bases and J by 6 bases, with 11 bases between the two germline ends. The germline gives CDR1 MDHEN, CDR2 SYDVKM. The CDR3 is 14 amino acids. The CDR3 bases are TGTGCCAGCAGTTTAGGGGGTCGTGGCAATGAGCAGTTCTTC. Its protein product is CASSLGGRGNEQFF.

V gene TRBV18 combines with J gene TRBJ1-1, with D maybe TRBD1 (5 bases). V gave up 6 bases and J gave up 2 bases, with 19 bases separating them. Germline V gene data show CDR1 as KGHSH and CDR2 as LQKENI. This CDR3 region has 16 residues. The CDR3 DNA sequence: TGTGCCAGCTCCGCGCGGGGCGGGCAGGCCAACACTGAAGCTTTCTTT. Translating it yields CASSARGGQANTEAFF.

J is TRBJ2-3 and V is TRBV7-2, with D hard to call. The CDR3 totals 14 residues. The V and J ends lost 4 bases and 8 bases respectively, with 16 bases between them. Germline CDR1 SGHTA, CDR2 FQGNSA. As DNA, the CDR3 is TGTGCCAGCAGCTCAACGTTGCGTGCAGGTACGCAGTATTTT. Residues: CASSSTLRAGTQYF.

This clone was seen more than once but under ten times. The V gene is TRBV5-4, the J gene TRBJ2-1; D is perhaps TRBD1 or TRBD2 (5 bases each). The CDR3 spans 16 residues. The germline V gene encodes CDR1 SGHNT and CDR2 YYREEE (reference sequence). Trimming took off 0 bases at V and 5 bases at J, with 15 bases between the two ends. This CDR3 is CASSLAGARGNNEQFF. CDR3 in DNA: TGTGCCAGCAGCTTGGCCGGGGCAAGAGGGAACAATGAGCAGTTCTTC.

The chain combines TRBV19 with TRBJ2-7; TRBD1 is a possible D gene (6 bases). Trimming removed 4 bases at V and 2 bases at J, with 15 bases between. The CDR3 runs 15 residues. In germline, CDR1 is LNHDA, CDR2 SQIVND (reference sequence). CDR3 amino acids: CASSTTGSGTYEQYF. CDR3 DNA sequence: TGTGCCAGTAGTACCACAGGGTCGGGCACCTACGAGCAGTACTTC.

This chain joins TRBV7-2 and TRBJ1-2, with 7 bases matching TRBD1. J was trimmed by 8 bases and V by 5 bases; bases with no gene match: 8. The CDR3 spans 13 residues. The germline V gene encodes CDR1 SGHTA and CDR2 FQGNSA. The CDR3: CASSQQGRRGYTF. For the CDR3, the DNA is TGTGCCAGCAGCCAACAGGGGCGCCGGGGCTACACCTTC.

The rearrangement links TRBV9 to TRBJ2-7, with D hard to call. The CDR3 is 13 residues long. Trimming shortened V by 0 bases and J by 2 bases, and 6 bases separated the two germline ends. CDR1 and CDR2 from the germline V gene are SGDLS and YYNGEE. The CDR3 DNA sequence: TGTGCCAGCAGCGTAGGGCCAGCCTACGAGCAGTACTTC. Translating gives CASSVGPAYEQYF.

V usage is TRBV9 and J usage is TRBJ1-2, with D perhaps TRBD1 (5 bases). V lost 4 bases and J 3 bases, leaving 16 bases between the germline ends. Germline V gene data show CDR1 as SGDLS and CDR2 as YYNGEE. The CDR3 is 15 amino acids. This CDR3 reads CASSPGAGSHYGYTF. The CDR3 DNA reads as TGTGCCAGCAGCCCCGGGGCAGGGTCGCACTATGGCTACACCTTC.

The chain combines TRBV9 with TRBJ2-3; D gene unclear. Germline V gene lookup returns CDR1 SGDLS and CDR2 YYNGEE. The length of the CDR3 is 13 residues. Trimming shortened V by 4 bases and J by 3 bases, and 9 bases separated the two germline ends. DNA of the CDR3: TGTGCCAGCAGCCTGTTGGGTACAGATACGCAGTATTTT. Protein: CASSLLGTDTQYF.

V gene TRBV29-1 combines with J gene TRBJ1-2; 9 bases agree with TRBD1. The CDR3 runs 13 residues. Trimming at V came to 4 bases and at J to 7 bases, leaving 7 bases not matched to a gene. In germline, CDR1 is SQVTM, CDR2 ANQGSEA. CDR3 coding DNA: TGCAGCGTTGGTTGGGACAGGGTTGGTGGCTACACCTTC. Its protein is CSVGWDRVGGYTF.

The chain combines TRBV6-5 with TRBJ1-5; 10 positions match TRBD1. The junction had 8 bases not matched to a gene; V was cut back by 6 bases and J by 6 bases. Germline CDR1 reads MNHEY; CDR2 reads SVGAGI. The CDR3 has 15 residues. The CDR3: CASRTRQGAPQPQHF. CDR3 in DNA: TGTGCCAGCAGGACCCGACAGGGGGCGCCTCAGCCCCAGCATTTT.

The chain couples TRBV27 to TRBJ1-1, with D perhaps TRBD1 (6 bases). CDR3 length: 13 residues. Germline CDR1 MNHEY, CDR2 SMNVEV (reference sequence). The CDR3 region is CATLDRTNTEAFF. The CDR3 DNA reads TGTGCAACCCTTGACAGGACTAACACTGAAGCTTTCTTT.

The CDR3 loop reads CASSSPRGGYTF. CDR3 nucleotides: TGTGCCAGCAGTTCCCCCCGGGGTGGCTACACCTTC. The chain uses TRBV28 and TRBJ1-2, with D unclear. V was shortened by 4 bases and J by 7 bases, with 10 bases between the two germline ends. This CDR3 spans 12 amino acids. Per the germline V gene, CDR1 is MDHEN and CDR2 is SYDVKM.

This clone was seen only a few times. The chain uses TRBV6-5 and TRBJ1-1; D possibly corresponds to TRBD1 (6 bases). The CDR3 extends over 14 amino acids. CDR1 is MNHEY and CDR2 is SVGAGI in the germline V gene. V was cut by 0 bases and J by 3 bases, with 8 bases left in between. CDR3 sequence: CASSYSRGDTEAFF. CDR3 coding DNA: TGTGCCAGCAGTTACTCGAGGGGGGACACTGAAGCTTTCTTT.

This clone appeared a few times. V usage is TRBV7-2 and J usage is TRBJ2-2; a weak D match, TRBD2 (5 bases). This CDR3 contains 15 residues. V lost 5 bases and J 1 base, leaving 11 bases between the germline ends. Germline CDR1 is SGHTA and CDR2 is FQGNSA. Here the CDR3 reads CASSPGLGNTGELFF. For the CDR3, the DNA is TGTGCCAGCAGCCCCGGACTGGGGAACACCGGGGAGCTGTTTTTT.

The chain is built from TRBV19 and TRBJ1-6; D remains ambiguous. The V end lost 7 bases, the J end lost 8 bases, and 12 bases lay between the germline ends. The CDR3 contains 13 residues. CDR1 LNHDA and CDR2 SQIVND come from the germline V gene (reference sequence). The CDR3 sequence: CASKEVLDSPLHF. The CDR3, as DNA: TGTGCCAGTAAGGAAGTACTGGATTCACCCCTCCACTTT.

This CDR3 is CASSPPGSGNTEAFF. The CDR3, as DNA: TGTGCCAGCAGCCCCCCGGGAAGCGGGAACACTGAAGCTTTCTTT. This sequence joins TRBV9 and TRBJ1-1, with D unclear. The CDR3 totals 15 residues. V was pared by 4 bases and J by 1 base, with 14 bases between. CDR1 and CDR2 from the germline V gene are SGDLS and YYNGEE.

This rearrangement joins TRBV5-6 to TRBJ1-3; possible D gene TRBD1, 5 bases. Germline lookup yields CDR1 SGHDT and CDR2 YYEEEE. V was trimmed by 2 bases and J by 4 bases, leaving 10 bases between them. The CDR3 has 14 amino acids. The CDR3 region has the DNA TGTGCCAGCAGCTTTGTGGGGCCGGGAAACACCATATATTTT. The encoded protein is CASSFVGPGNTIYF.

The rearrangement joins TRBV19 to TRBJ2-2; weak D call: TRBD2 (6 bases). The CDR3 runs 17 residues. V dropped 3 bases and J dropped 5 bases, with 19 bases sitting between them. CDR1 LNHDA and CDR2 SQIVND come from the germline V gene (reference sequence). CDR3 loop: CASSIFGGRDWTGELFF. CDR3 sequence (DNA): TGTGCCAGTAGTATCTTCGGAGGGCGGGATTGGACCGGGGAGCTGTTTTTT.

The CDR3 nucleotides read TGCGCCAGCAGCCGCGGGGGCAGGGGCAACACCGGGGAGCTGTTTTTT. This gives the protein CASSRGGRGNTGELFF. This chain joins TRBV5-1 and TRBJ2-2; D may be TRBD2 (7 bases). The ends were cut back, 4 bases at V and 2 bases at J, with 15 bases in the middle. Germline loops: CDR1 SGHRS, CDR2 YFSETQ. This CDR3 has 16 amino acids.

V is TRBV28 and J is TRBJ1-6; D ambiguous. The CDR3 is made up of 14 amino acids. V lost 6 bases and J lost 9, with 15 bases in between. Germline CDR1 reads MDHEN; CDR2 reads SYDVKM. The CDR3 is CASRPSLLGSPLHF. The CDR3 nucleotides read TGTGCCAGCAGGCCGTCCTTATTAGGTTCACCCCTCCACTTT.

This clone was counted many times. This chain uses TRBV28 with TRBJ1-6; D unclear. Germline V gene lookup returns CDR1 MDHEN and CDR2 SYDVKM. This CDR3 comprises 13 residues. The V gene lost 7 bases and the J gene lost 10 bases, with 14 bases spanning the gap. The CDR3 reads CASISRLSSPLHF. The CDR3 coding sequence is TGTGCCAGCATTTCCCGCTTATCCTCACCCCTCCACTTT.

The chain combines TRBV28 with TRBJ2-7; D may be TRBD1 or TRBD2 (5 bases each). Germline V gene sequence: CDR1 MDHEN, CDR2 SYDVKM. The CDR3 is 14 residues long. V was cut by 1 base and J by 6 bases, with 13 bases left in between. CDR3 nucleotide sequence: TGTGCCAGCAGTTTATTGGGGGTGGGGCGCGAGCAGTACTTC. It specifies CASSLLGVGREQYF.

This chain connects TRBV6-5 to TRBJ1-2, with 7 nucleotides matching TRBD1. The germline V gene encodes CDR1 MNHEY and CDR2 SVGAGI. CDR3 length: 13 residues. After removal of 6 bases from V and 8 bases from J, the junction contained 9 bases not matched to a gene. CDR3: CASSPEGAGGYTF. In DNA, the CDR3 is TGTGCCAGCAGCCCGGAGGGGGCGGGCGGCTACACCTTC.

This chain connects TRBV4-3 to TRBJ2-1; TRBD1 agrees at 7 bases. The CDR3 has 18 residues. From germline, CDR1 is LGHNA and CDR2 YSLEER. V lost 0 bases to trimming and J lost 3 bases; unmatched junction nucleotides: 11. The DNA of the CDR3 is TGCGCCAGCAGCCAAGACACCCCGACAGGGTGGGGCTACAATGAGCAGTTCTTC. It codes for CASSQDTPTGWGYNEQFF.

This clone has a single count. The chain carries TRBV5-8 and TRBJ1-1; D uncertain. The V end lost 2 bases, the J end lost 4 bases, and 9 bases lay between the germline ends. The CDR3 covers 13 residues. Germline V CDR1 and CDR2: SGHTS, YDEGEE. The CDR3 loop reads CASSLTRGTEAFF. CDR3 sequence (DNA): TGTGCCAGCAGCTTAACGCGGGGCACTGAAGCTTTCTTT.